Listed below are T cell receptor beta chains from one sample, sequenced in a study of cytomegalovirus exposure and HLA in healthy donors. Produced via immunoSEQ multiplex PCR; TCRdb's table is partial and in-frame only. Among approximately 130,000 clones listed, around 86% were seen once. Specimen: PBMCs. These receptors all come from a man between 18 and 29 years old in good health and CMV-seronegative. CDR3s include the opening cysteine and the closing phenylalanine or tryptophan. D genes are given only for firm matches. Not every row has a clone size; where given, it reads once, few, many or a size class.

cdr3_aa: CASSLRSPSSGEQFF; cdr3_nt: TGCGCCAGCAGCTTGAGGTCTCCTTCCAGCGGTGAGCAGTTCTTC; clone_size: .; v_call: TRBV5-1; d_call: .; j_call: TRBJ2-1
cdr3_aa: CASSPPGFHNEQFF; cdr3_nt: TGTGCCAGCAGCCCGCCAGGGTTTCACAATGAGCAGTTCTTC; clone_size: .; v_call: TRBV7-9; d_call: .; j_call: TRBJ2-1
cdr3_aa: CASSPVGGPRNEQFF; cdr3_nt: TGCGCCAGCAGTCCAGTGGGGGGGCCGCGCAATGAGCAGTTCTTC; clone_size: .; v_call: TRBV23-1; d_call: .; j_call: TRBJ2-1
cdr3_aa: CASSFDRGPGEKLFF; cdr3_nt: TGTGCCAGCAGTTTTGACAGGGGGCCTGGTGAAAAACTGTTTTTT; clone_size: .; v_call: TRBV27; d_call: TRBD1; j_call: TRBJ1-4
cdr3_aa: CASSLTDRGAGELFF; cdr3_nt: TGTGCCAGCAGCCTAACTGACAGGGGGGCCGGGGAGCTGTTTTTT; clone_size: .; v_call: TRBV6-5; d_call: TRBD1; j_call: TRBJ2-2
cdr3_aa: CATPNNYVHPAGELFF; cdr3_nt: TGTGCCACCCCGAACAACTACGTTCATCCAGCCGGGGAGCTGTTTTTT; clone_size: .; v_call: TRBV7-9; d_call: .; j_call: TRBJ2-2
cdr3_aa: CAISIGNTEAFF; cdr3_nt: TGTGCCATCAGTATCGGGAACACTGAAGCTTTCTTT; clone_size: .; v_call: TRBV10-3; d_call: .; j_call: TRBJ1-1
cdr3_aa: CASSVTGNTEAFF; cdr3_nt: TGTGCCAGCAGTGTTACAGGGAACACTGAAGCTTTCTTT; clone_size: .; v_call: TRBV2; d_call: .; j_call: TRBJ1-1
cdr3_aa: CAWRGAEAFF; cdr3_nt: TGTGCCTGGCGTGGCGCTGAAGCTTTCTTT; clone_size: .; v_call: TRBV30; d_call: .; j_call: TRBJ1-1
cdr3_aa: CASSSRDNYGYTF; cdr3_nt: TGTGCCAGCAGCTCCAGGGATAACTATGGCTACACCTTC; clone_size: .; v_call: TRBV5-6; d_call: .; j_call: TRBJ1-2
cdr3_aa: CASSDSAGAVGYTF; cdr3_nt: TGTGCCAGCAGTGACTCGGCAGGGGCGGTTGGCTACACCTTC; clone_size: .; v_call: TRBV6-4; d_call: .; j_call: TRBJ1-2
cdr3_aa: CASRLNTGELFF; cdr3_nt: TGTGCCAGCAGACTGAACACCGGGGAGCTGTTTTTT; clone_size: .; v_call: TRBV11-2; d_call: .; j_call: TRBJ2-2
cdr3_aa: CASSATGRDSLRSGANVLTF; cdr3_nt: TGTGCCAGCAGCGCAACCGGTAGGGACTCGCTACGCTCTGGGGCCAACGTCCTGACTTTC; clone_size: .; v_call: TRBV9; d_call: .; j_call: TRBJ2-6
cdr3_aa: CASSELAGGVNEQFF; cdr3_nt: TGCGCCAGCAGTGAGCTAGCGGGGGGCGTCAATGAGCAGTTCTTC; clone_size: .; v_call: TRBV10-1; d_call: TRBD2; j_call: TRBJ2-1
cdr3_aa: CASSWGQLPGELFF; cdr3_nt: TGCGCCAGCAGCTGGGGACAACTGCCCGGGGAGCTGTTTTTT; clone_size: .; v_call: TRBV5-1; d_call: .; j_call: TRBJ2-2
cdr3_aa: CASSPKGQNSYEQYF; cdr3_nt: TGCGCCAGCAGCCCAAAAGGACAGAACTCCTACGAGCAGTACTTC; clone_size: .; v_call: TRBV4-1; d_call: .; j_call: TRBJ2-7
cdr3_aa: CASSLKLAGGSVNEKLFF; cdr3_nt: TGTGCCAGCAGCTTAAAACTTGCAGGGGGAAGCGTAAATGAAAAACTGTTTTTT; clone_size: few; v_call: TRBV7-6; d_call: TRBD1; j_call: TRBJ1-4
cdr3_aa: CASSDSRPGQGAGGNQPQHF; cdr3_nt: TGTGCCAGCAGTGACTCCCGTCCGGGACAGGGGGCAGGTGGCAATCAGCCCCAGCATTTT; clone_size: .; v_call: TRBV6-4; d_call: TRBD1; j_call: TRBJ1-5
cdr3_aa: CASSPRLIRANGYTF; cdr3_nt: TGTGCCAGCAGCCCTCGACTAATAAGGGCGAATGGCTACACCTTC; clone_size: .; v_call: TRBV7-9; d_call: .; j_call: TRBJ1-2
cdr3_aa: CASSPGTGVSQPQHF; cdr3_nt: TGTGCCAGTAGCCCGGGGACAGGGGTTAGTCAGCCCCAGCATTTT; clone_size: .; v_call: TRBV19; d_call: TRBD1; j_call: TRBJ1-5
cdr3_aa: CASSPGQKLINYGYTF; cdr3_nt: TGTGCCAGCTCCCCCGGACAGAAGCTTATTAACTATGGCTACACCTTC; clone_size: .; v_call: TRBV18; d_call: .; j_call: TRBJ1-2
cdr3_aa: CASGRTRGNQPQHF; cdr3_nt: TGTGCCAGCGGGAGGACGCGGGGCAATCAGCCCCAGCATTTT; clone_size: .; v_call: TRBV6-5; d_call: .; j_call: TRBJ1-5
cdr3_aa: CAIGGAGNTIYF; cdr3_nt: TGTGCCATAGGGGGGGCTGGAAACACCATATATTTT; clone_size: .; v_call: TRBV28; d_call: .; j_call: TRBJ1-3
cdr3_aa: CACNPGIEAFF; cdr3_nt: TGTGCCTGCAATCCGGGAATTGAAGCTTTCTTT; clone_size: .; v_call: TRBV30; d_call: .; j_call: TRBJ1-1
cdr3_aa: CAWEQGFNTEAFF; cdr3_nt: TGTGCCTGGGAACAGGGTTTCAACACTGAAGCTTTCTTT; clone_size: .; v_call: TRBV30; d_call: .; j_call: TRBJ1-1
cdr3_aa: CASLGGTGSLVNYGYTF; cdr3_nt: TGCGCCAGCCTTGGCGGGACGGGGAGCCTCGTTAACTATGGCTACACCTTC; clone_size: .; v_call: TRBV10-2; d_call: .; j_call: TRBJ1-2
cdr3_aa: CASRARRTTDTQYF; cdr3_nt: TGTGCCAGCAGGGCACGGAGGACCACAGATACGCAGTATTTT; clone_size: few; v_call: TRBV28; d_call: .; j_call: TRBJ2-3
cdr3_aa: CASSPSGTGDEQYF; cdr3_nt: TGCGCCAGCAGCCCCAGCGGGACAGGGGACGAGCAGTACTTC; clone_size: .; v_call: TRBV4-3; d_call: TRBD1; j_call: TRBJ2-7
cdr3_aa: CASFQGAGSNVLTF; cdr3_nt: TGTGCCAGCTTCCAGGGGGCTGGGTCCAACGTCCTGACTTTC; clone_size: .; v_call: TRBV6-1; d_call: TRBD1; j_call: TRBJ2-6
cdr3_aa: CASSLVFGLGPNTEAFF; cdr3_nt: TGTGCCAGCAGCTTGGTTTTTGGGTTGGGGCCGAACACTGAAGCTTTCTTT; clone_size: few; v_call: TRBV5-5; d_call: .; j_call: TRBJ1-1
cdr3_aa: CATRAGSGGSTNEKLFF; cdr3_nt: TGTGCCACCAGGGCAGGTTCGGGAGGATCAACTAATGAAAAACTGTTTTTT; clone_size: .; v_call: TRBV10-3; d_call: .; j_call: TRBJ1-4
cdr3_aa: CASSQEEGRVTEAFF; cdr3_nt: TGCGCCAGCAGCCAAGAGGAGGGTAGAGTCACTGAAGCTTTCTTT; clone_size: .; v_call: TRBV4-3; d_call: .; j_call: TRBJ1-1
cdr3_aa: CASSLVRGWNTEAFF; cdr3_nt: TGTGCCAGCAGCTTAGTCCGGGGGTGGAACACTGAAGCTTTCTTT; clone_size: .; v_call: TRBV11-2; d_call: .; j_call: TRBJ1-1